The clone carrying this TCR beta chain is medium-sized. What it recognizes is unknown. Germline CDR1 DFQATT, CDR2 SNEGSKA (reference sequence). The CDR3 runs 15 residues. V dropped 5 bases and J dropped 1 base, with 15 bases sitting between them. Treatment specified: roughly 11-day PBMC culture with coronavirus spike peptide pools or control peptides (ViraFEST assay). TCRs were sequenced by ViraFEST after antigen-specific T cells had been expanded with peptide pools. The medium had half its volume replaced with fresh IL-2 medium on days 3 and 7. Cultured CD4+ T-cell DNA underwent Oncomine TCR Beta short-read sequencing. TCRdb ran MiXCR on the PCR reads and lists one entry per CDR3 protein. The data contain 9,500 to 15,000 distinct CDR3 sequences, about 29% of them singletons. This entry belongs to a study of vaccination and CD4 T cells after COVID-19. Study at large: Diagnosis preceded the drawing of post-COVID samples by a median 101 days (range 35 to 161).

The origin of this receptor is a human donor with COVID-19. The chain employs TRBV20-1 and TRBJ1-5; maybe TRBD1 (6 bases). Sequencing used cultured CD4+ T cells from blood. Here the CDR3 DNA reads TGCAGTGCTGAGAAAGAAGGACAGAGCAATCAGCCCCAGCATTTT. It codes for CSAEKEGQSNQPQHF.